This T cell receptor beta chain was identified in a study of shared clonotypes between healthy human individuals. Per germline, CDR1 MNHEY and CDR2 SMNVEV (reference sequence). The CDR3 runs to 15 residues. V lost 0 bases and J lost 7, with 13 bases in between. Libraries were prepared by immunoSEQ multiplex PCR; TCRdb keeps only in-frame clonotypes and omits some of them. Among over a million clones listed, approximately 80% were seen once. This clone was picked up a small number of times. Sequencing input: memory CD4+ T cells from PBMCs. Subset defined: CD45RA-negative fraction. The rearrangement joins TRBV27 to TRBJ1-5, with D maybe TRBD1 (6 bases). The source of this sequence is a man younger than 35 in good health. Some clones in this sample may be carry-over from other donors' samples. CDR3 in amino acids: CASSLSTGNGQPQHF. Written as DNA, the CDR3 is TGTGCCAGCAGTTTATCGACAGGTAATGGGCAGCCCCAGCATTTT.